This T cell receptor (beta chain) was sequenced in a study of a mutant IDH1 vaccine in newly diagnosed glioma (dated by TCRdb to the early 2020s). A note on the overall study: Across visits V03 through V10, patients got a total of eight vaccinations, given in weeks 1, 3, 5, 7, 11, 15, 19 and 23. In the chemotherapy-containing groups, vaccination started alongside temozolomide cycles, whereas in patients who had radiotherapy alone it started 4-6 weeks after radiotherapy. The roughly 33 treated patients were around 62% male and about 40% female, with a mean age of about 43 years. Before enrollment, patients had received standard therapy of radiotherapy alone, temozolomide alone, or radiochemotherapy with temozolomide; most received the combination. Six visits were used for peripheral blood collection: V03 (baseline), V05, V07, V10, V12 and V13. Longitudinal TCRB deep sequencing was performed for about two dozen treated patients wherever samples were available for exploratory analyses.

Interpreted using the paper, the time point label stands for: week 23, last vaccination. A 20-mer mutant IDH1 peptide at 300 micrograms in Montanide made up each vaccine dose, which was injected subcutaneously together with topical imiquimod. All donors had newly diagnosed IDH1-mutant astrocytomas of WHO grade 3 or 4 that showed loss of nuclear ATRX. The samples were drawn from NOA16, a multicentre, single-arm, open-label phase I trial in Germany that tested a mutant IDH1 peptide vaccine in humans for the first time. Genomic DNA for TCRB sequencing was isolated from EDTA blood with the DNeasy Blood and Tissue Kit. Worth noting for this clone: The antigen this receptor binds is unknown. Base quality data are lacking; no much larger clone is found one base away.

Library method: the immunoSEQ multiplex PCR assay. Rearranged TCR beta chain sequences were amplified using the hsTCRB Kit according to the manufacturer's protocol. TCRB libraries were sequenced on an Illumina MiSeq. On the authors' methods: Demultiplexing, trimming and gene mapping were performed with the kit vendor's proprietary platform. As stored in TCRdb, this immuneACCESS dataset retains in-frame rearrangements with V and J assigned. A fraction of the clones does not appear; measured against another copy, unresolved V genes explain less than half of the discrepancy, and the remainder lacks a known reason. The DNA gave D and trimming, while V, J and clone size come from that table. Here the sample has some 30,000 clones; around nine tenths occur a single time. In total, the top ten clones hold approximately 2.4% of the sample. Study-wide findings and limitations: Selection of PBMC samples for TCRB deep sequencing was based on availability. Changes in the top peripheral T cell clonotypes picked up by TCRB sequencing did not appear to be linked to pseudoprogression. Vaccine-induced immune responses across multiple MHC alleles were detected in 90% to 95% of patients. It was noted by the authors that analyses of patient blood samples could not be reproduced owing to sample limitations.

The specimen was PBMCs, collected from a glioma patient whose treatment included an IDH1 peptide vaccine. This TCR was recovered from a man in his forties or fifties with glioma.

For the CDR3, the sequence is CASSPAGPAGTDTQYF. The DNA sequence is as follows: TGTGCCAGTAGCCCCGCCGGACCGGCGGGCACAGATACGCAGTATTTT. The chain links TRBV19 with TRBJ2-3; the D gene remains uncertain. The CDR1 and CDR2 encoded by the germline V gene (reference sequence) are LNHDA and SQIVND. Taken from cysteine to phenylalanine, the CDR3 has 16 residues. Only the CDR3 portion is preserved as DNA: 48 bases, with reading frame beginning at the first base. V drops 6 bases and J drops 1 base, leaving 17 bases in between.